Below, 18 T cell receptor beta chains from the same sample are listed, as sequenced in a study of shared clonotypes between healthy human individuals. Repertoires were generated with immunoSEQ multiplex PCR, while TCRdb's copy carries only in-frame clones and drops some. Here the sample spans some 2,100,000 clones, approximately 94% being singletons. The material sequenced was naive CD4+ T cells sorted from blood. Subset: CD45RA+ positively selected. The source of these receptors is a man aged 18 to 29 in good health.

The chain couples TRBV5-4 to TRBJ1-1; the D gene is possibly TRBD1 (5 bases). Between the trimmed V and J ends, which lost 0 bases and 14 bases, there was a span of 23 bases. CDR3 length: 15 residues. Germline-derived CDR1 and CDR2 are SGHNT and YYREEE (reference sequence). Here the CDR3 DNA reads TGTGCCAGCAGCTTGGCCGGGACCTTACGAACCGAGCCCTTCTTT. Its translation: CASSLAGTLRTEPFF.

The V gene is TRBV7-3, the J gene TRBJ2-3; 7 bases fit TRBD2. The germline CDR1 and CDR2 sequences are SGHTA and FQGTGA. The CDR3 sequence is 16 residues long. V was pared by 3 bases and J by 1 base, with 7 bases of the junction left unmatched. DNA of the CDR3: TGTGCCAGCAGCTTGGGTAGGGCGGGGGGCACAGATACGCAGTATTTT. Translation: CASSLGRAGGTDTQYF. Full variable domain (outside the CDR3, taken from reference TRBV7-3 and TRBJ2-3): GAGVSQTPSNKVTEKGKYVELRCDPISGHTALYWYRQSLGQGPEFLIYFQGTGAADDSGLPNDRFFAVRPEGSVSTLKIQRTERGDSAVYLCASSLGRAGGTDTQYFGPGTRLTVL.

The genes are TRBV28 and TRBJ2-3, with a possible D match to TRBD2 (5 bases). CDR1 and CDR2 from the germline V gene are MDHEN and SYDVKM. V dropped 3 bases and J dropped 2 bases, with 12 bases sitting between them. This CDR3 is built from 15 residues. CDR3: CASSFWAEATDTQYF. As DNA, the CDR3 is TGTGCCAGCAGTTTCTGGGCGGAGGCCACAGATACGCAGTATTTT. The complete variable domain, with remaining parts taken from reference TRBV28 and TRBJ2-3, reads DVKVTQSSRYLVKRTGEKVFLECVQDMDHENMFWYRQDPGLGLRLIYFSYDVKMKEKGDIPEGYSVSREKKERFSLILESASTNQTSMYLCASSFWAEATDTQYFGPGTRLTVL.

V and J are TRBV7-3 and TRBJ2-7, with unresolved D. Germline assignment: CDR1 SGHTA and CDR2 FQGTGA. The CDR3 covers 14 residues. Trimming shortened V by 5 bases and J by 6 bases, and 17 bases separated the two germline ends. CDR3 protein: CASSLGAGPGEQYF. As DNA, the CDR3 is TGTGCCAGCAGCCTCGGAGCAGGTCCGGGCGAGCAGTACTTC.

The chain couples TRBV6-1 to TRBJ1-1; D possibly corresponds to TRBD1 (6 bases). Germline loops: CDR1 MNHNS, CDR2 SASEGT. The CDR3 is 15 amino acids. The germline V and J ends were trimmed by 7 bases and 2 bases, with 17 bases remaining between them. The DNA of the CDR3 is TGTGCCAGCATGGGGCAGGGGAAGGGAAACACTGAAGCTTTCTTT. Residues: CASMGQGKGNTEAFF.

The CDR3 here is CASSSPGQGNTEAFF. The DNA of the CDR3 is TGTGCCAGCAGCTCTCCGGGACAGGGGAACACTGAAGCTTTCTTT. This chain links TRBV5-6 with TRBJ1-1; 9 bases map to TRBD1. After removal of 3 bases from V and 1 base from J, the junction contained 4 bases not matched to a gene. The germline V gene has CDR1 SGHDT and CDR2 YYEEEE. This CDR3 region has 15 residues.

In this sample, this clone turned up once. CDR3 DNA: TGTGCCAGCAGTGAATCATTAGCGACCTTGCGGGAGCAGTACTTC. Amino acids: CASSESLATLREQYF. The genes are TRBV25-1 and TRBJ2-7; weak D call: TRBD2 (5 bases). The V gene's germline CDR1 is MGHDK and CDR2 SYGVNS. Trimming took off 1 base at V and 7 bases at J, with 17 bases between the two ends. The CDR3 is 15 amino acids.

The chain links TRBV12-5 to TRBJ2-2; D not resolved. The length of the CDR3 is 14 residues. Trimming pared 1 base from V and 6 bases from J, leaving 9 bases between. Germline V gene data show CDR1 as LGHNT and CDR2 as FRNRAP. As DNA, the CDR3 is TGTGCTAGTGGTTTGGGGCGAGAGGCCGGGGAGCTGTTTTTT. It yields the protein CASGLGREAGELFF. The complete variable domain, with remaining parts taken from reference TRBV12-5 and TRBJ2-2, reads DARVTQTPRHKVTEMGQEVTMRCQPILGHNTVFWYRQTMMQGLELLAYFRNRAPLDDSGMPKDRFSAEMPDATLATLKIQPSEPRDSAVYFCASGLGREAGELFFGEGSRLTVL.

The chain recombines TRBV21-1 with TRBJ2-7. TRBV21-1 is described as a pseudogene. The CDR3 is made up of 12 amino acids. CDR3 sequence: CASSKEGGEQYF. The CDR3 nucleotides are TGTGCCAGCAGCAAAGAGGGTGGCGAGCAGTACTTC.

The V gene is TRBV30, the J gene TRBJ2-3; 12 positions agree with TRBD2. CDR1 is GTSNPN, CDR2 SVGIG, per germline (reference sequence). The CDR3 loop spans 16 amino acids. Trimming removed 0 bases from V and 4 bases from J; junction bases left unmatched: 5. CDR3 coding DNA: TGTGCCTGGAGTGTAGGTCTAGCGGGGGGGCCAGATACGCAGTATTTT. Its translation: CAWSVGLAGGPDTQYF.

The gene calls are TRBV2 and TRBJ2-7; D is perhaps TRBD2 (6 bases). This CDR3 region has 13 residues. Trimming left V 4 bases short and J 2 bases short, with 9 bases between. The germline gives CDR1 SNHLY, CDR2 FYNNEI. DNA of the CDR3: TGTGCCAGCAGTGCAAGGACTACCTACGAGCAGTACTTC. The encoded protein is CASSARTTYEQYF.

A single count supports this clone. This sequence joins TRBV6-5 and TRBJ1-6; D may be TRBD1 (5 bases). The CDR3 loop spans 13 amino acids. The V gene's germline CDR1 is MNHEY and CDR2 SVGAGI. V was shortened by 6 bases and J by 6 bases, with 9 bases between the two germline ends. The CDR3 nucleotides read TGTGCCAGCAGGCTGGGGCTTAATTCACCCCTCCACTTT. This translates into CASRLGLNSPLHF.

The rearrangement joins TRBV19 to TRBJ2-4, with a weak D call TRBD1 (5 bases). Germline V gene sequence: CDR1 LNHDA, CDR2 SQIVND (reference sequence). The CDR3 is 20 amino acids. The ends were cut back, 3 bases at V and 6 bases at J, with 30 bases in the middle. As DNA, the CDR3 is TGTGCCAGTAGTATGAGAGTTTCCAAGGGGCATATTTCTTCGGGAAACATTCAGTACTTC. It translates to CASSMRVSKGHISSGNIQYF.

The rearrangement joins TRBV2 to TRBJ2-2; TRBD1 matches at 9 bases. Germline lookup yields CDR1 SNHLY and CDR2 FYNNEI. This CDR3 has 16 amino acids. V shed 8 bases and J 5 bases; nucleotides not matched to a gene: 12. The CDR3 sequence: CASRIGQGRWTGELFF. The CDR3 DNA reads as TGTGCCAGCCGGATCGGACAGGGGAGGTGGACCGGGGAGCTGTTTTTT.

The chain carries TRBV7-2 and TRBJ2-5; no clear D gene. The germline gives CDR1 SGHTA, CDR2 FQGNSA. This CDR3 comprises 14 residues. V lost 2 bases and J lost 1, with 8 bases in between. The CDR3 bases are TGTGCCAGCAGCTTAAAACAGTCCCAAGAGACCCAGTACTTC. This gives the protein CASSLKQSQETQYF.

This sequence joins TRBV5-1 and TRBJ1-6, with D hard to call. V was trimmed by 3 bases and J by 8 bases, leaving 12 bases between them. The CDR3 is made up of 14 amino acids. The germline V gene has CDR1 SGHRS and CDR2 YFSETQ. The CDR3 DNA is TGCGCCAGCAGCTCGTTGTTCGGGGATTCACCCCTCCACTTT. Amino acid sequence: CASSSLFGDSPLHF.

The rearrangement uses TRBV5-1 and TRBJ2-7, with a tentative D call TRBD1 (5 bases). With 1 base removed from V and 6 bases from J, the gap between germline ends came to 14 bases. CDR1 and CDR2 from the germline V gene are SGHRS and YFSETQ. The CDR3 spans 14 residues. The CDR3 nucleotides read TGCGCCAGCAGCTTGCAGGGTTCGATTGGCGAGCAGTACTTC. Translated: CASSLQGSIGEQYF.

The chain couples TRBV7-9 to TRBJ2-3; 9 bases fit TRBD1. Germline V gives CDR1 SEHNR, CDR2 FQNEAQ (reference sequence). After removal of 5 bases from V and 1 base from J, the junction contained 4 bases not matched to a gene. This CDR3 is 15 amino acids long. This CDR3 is CASSQQGAGTDTQYF. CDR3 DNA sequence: TGTGCCAGCAGCCAACAGGGGGCGGGCACAGATACGCAGTATTTT.